The 8 T cell receptor beta chains in this list originate from one sample, sequenced in a study of cytomegalovirus exposure and HLA in healthy donors. It was with 60 Vbeta and 13 Jbeta primers that the PCR ran. Profiling relied on immunoSEQ multiplex PCR, and the TCRdb table lists in-frame clones only, not all of them. Altogether about 140,000 clones are present, 78% being singletons, with the ten largest covering roughly 5.6%. Sequenced sample: PBMCs. The receptors shown here come from a woman in her thirties or forties in good health and CMV-seropositive.

This chain links TRBV5-1 with TRBJ2-1; 10 bases fit TRBD2. The CDR3 sequence is 14 residues long. Trimming cost V 2 bases and J 7 bases; bases outside gene matches: 3. Germline loops: CDR1 SGHRS, CDR2 YFSETQ. In DNA form, the CDR3 reads TGCGCCAGCAGCTTCCTAGCGGGAGTAAATGAGCAGTTCTTC. Residues: CASSFLAGVNEQFF.

This clone occurred once. The rearrangement uses TRBV28 and TRBJ1-4; a possible D gene is TRBD1 (6 bases). Germline lookup yields CDR1 MDHEN and CDR2 SYDVKM. This CDR3 is 14 amino acids long. V was shortened by 10 bases and J by 8 bases, with 20 bases between the two germline ends. In DNA, the CDR3 is TGTGCCACCAGCGGGGGGGCAGTTTGGGAAAAACTGTTTTTT. Amino acid sequence: CATSGGAVWEKLFF.

The chain uses TRBV7-9 and TRBJ2-3; 11 nucleotides match TRBD2. Germline CDR1 and CDR2: SEHNR and FQNEAQ (reference sequence). V lost 0 bases, J lost 1 base, and 3 bases stayed unmatched. The CDR3 is made up of 17 amino acids. The CDR3 DNA reads as TGTGCCAGCAGCTTAGCGGGGACTAGCGGAGGCACAGATACGCAGTATTTT. Translated: CASSLAGTSGGTDTQYF.

For this clone: Other DNA sequences in this specimen translate into the identical CDR3. CDR3 DNA: TGCGCCAGCAGCTTCGTGGGGGGGGACTATGGCTACACCTTC. Translated: CASSFVGGDYGYTF. The chain employs TRBV5-1 and TRBJ1-2; possibly TRBD1 for D (5 bases). V shed 2 bases and J shed 3 bases, with 11 bases lying between them. Germline V CDR1 and CDR2: SGHRS, YFSETQ. The CDR3 consists of 14 residues.

The chain combines TRBV7-3 with TRBJ2-3; 7 bases are shared with TRBD2. Trimming removed 1 base from V and 2 bases from J; junction bases left unmatched: 3. The CDR3 length is 15 residues. Germline V gene lookup returns CDR1 SGHTA and CDR2 FQGTGA. CDR3 loop: CASSLMGGVTDTQYF. For the CDR3, the DNA is TGTGCCAGCAGCTTAATGGGGGGGGTCACAGATACGCAGTATTTT.

V is TRBV7-8 and J is TRBJ2-7; TRBD1 might be the D (6 bases). The CDR3 loop spans 14 amino acids. The germline gives CDR1 SGHVS, CDR2 FQNEAQ. V was pared by 5 bases and J by 1 base, with 12 bases between. CDR3 nucleotides: TGTGCCAGCAGCCTCGGGACACTATCCTACGAGCAGTACTTC. Its translation: CASSLGTLSYEQYF.

This clone has just one count. V usage is TRBV9 and J usage is TRBJ2-1, with 8 bases matching TRBD2. V lost 3 bases to trimming and J lost 4 bases; unmatched junction nucleotides: 12. Germline CDR1 SGDLS, CDR2 YYNGEE. The CDR3 runs to 17 residues. This chain's CDR3 is CASSAGTSVQLYNEQFF. The CDR3 DNA reads TGTGCCAGCAGCGCCGGGACTAGTGTTCAACTATACAATGAGCAGTTCTTC. Supplemented by reference TRBV9 and TRBJ2-1, the full variable domain reads DSGVTQTPKHLITATGQRVTLRCSPRSGDLSVYWYQQSLDQGLQFLIQYYNGEERAKGNILERFSAQQFPDLHSELNLSSLELGDSALYFCASSAGTSVQLYNEQFFGPGTRLTVL.

The chain uses TRBV4-1 and TRBJ2-7; D gene uncertain. The V gene's germline CDR1 is MGHRA and CDR2 YSYEKL. The CDR3 is 14 amino acids. The V end lost 3 bases, the J end lost 3 bases, and 12 bases lay between the germline ends. The CDR3 DNA reads TGCGCCAGCAGCCAGCTAGTCACCGGCTACGAGCAGTACTTC. Translated, it gives CASSQLVTGYEQYF.